This T cell receptor beta chain is drawn from a study of prognosis after radiotherapy for stage I lung cancer. For the study at large: All non-small cell lung cancer patients were considered medically inoperable. Several patients developed distant metastases (median roughly seven months) after radiotherapy; some 15 showed no significant progression. Study-wide results and limits: Median unique TCR clones dropped from roughly 10,000 to 7,000 after stereotactic body radiation therapy.

This clonotype is labeled medium-sized. Its target is unknown. Using two-round multiplex PCR, the authors amplified TCR beta CDR3 from genomic DNA. During first-round PCR, primers specific to each TRBV and TRBJ gene were used. Universal primers went into the second round of PCR. TCRdb re-called the multiplex PCR reads through MiXCR, storing one row per CDR3 protein. The data contain 13,000 to 15,000 distinct CDR3 sequences, 50% to 60% of them seen just once; the ten biggest clones take up about 26%. The sequence was obtained from a donor over 45 with non-small cell lung cancer. This material consisted of PBMCs, taken before or after stereotactic body radiation therapy (not recorded which).

This CDR3 is CASKGAGGPSTDTQYF. CDR3 bases: TGTGCCAGCAAGGGGGCGGGAGGGCCTAGCACAGATACGCAGTATTTT. This sequence joins TRBV6-4 and TRBJ2-3, with 9 bases identical to TRBD2. V was clipped by 7 bases and J by 0 bases; unmatched bases: 8. The CDR3 has 16 residues. Germline V gives CDR1 MRHNA, CDR2 SNTAGT.